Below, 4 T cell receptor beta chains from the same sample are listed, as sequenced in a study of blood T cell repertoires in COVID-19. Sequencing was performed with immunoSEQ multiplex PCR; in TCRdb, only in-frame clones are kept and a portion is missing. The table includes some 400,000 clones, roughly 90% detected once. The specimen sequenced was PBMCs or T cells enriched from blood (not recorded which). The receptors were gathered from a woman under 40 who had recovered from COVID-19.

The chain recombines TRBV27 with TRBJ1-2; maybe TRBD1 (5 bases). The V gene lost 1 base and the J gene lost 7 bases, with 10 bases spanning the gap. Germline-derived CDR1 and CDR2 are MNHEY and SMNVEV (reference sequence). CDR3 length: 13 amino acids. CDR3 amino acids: CASSLWGGSGYTF. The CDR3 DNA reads TGTGCCAGCAGTTTATGGGGGGGAAGTGGCTACACCTTC.

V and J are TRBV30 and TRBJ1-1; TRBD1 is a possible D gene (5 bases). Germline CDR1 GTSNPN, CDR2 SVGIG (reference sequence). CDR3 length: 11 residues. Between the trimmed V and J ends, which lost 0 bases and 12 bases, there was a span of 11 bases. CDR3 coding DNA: TGTGCCTGGAGTGTACGACAGCAGTCTTTCTTT. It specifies CAWSVRQQSFF. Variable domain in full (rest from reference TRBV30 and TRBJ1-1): SQTIHQWPATLVQPVGSPLSLECTVEGTSNPNLYWYRQAAGRGLQLLFYSVGIGQISSEVPQNLSASRPQDRQFILSSKKLLLSDSGFYLCAWSVRQQSFFGQGTRLTVV.

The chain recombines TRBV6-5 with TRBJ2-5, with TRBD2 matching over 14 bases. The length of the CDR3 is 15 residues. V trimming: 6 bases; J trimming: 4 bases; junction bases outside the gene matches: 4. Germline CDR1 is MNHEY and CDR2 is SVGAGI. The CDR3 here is CASSPGLAGAETQYF. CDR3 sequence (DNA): TGTGCCAGCAGCCCGGGACTAGCGGGAGCAGAGACCCAGTACTTC.

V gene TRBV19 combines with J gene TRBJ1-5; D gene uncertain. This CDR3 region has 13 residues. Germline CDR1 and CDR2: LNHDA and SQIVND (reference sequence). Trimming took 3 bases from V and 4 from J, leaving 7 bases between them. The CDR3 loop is CASSMDFNQPQHF. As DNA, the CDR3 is TGTGCCAGTAGTATGGACTTTAATCAGCCCCAGCATTTT.